This T cell receptor (beta chain) derives from a study of CXCR3 chemokines and chemotherapy response in bladder cancer. TCRdb redid the calling of the PCR reads with MiXCR, one entry per CDR3 protein. The top ten hold 26% of the sample, which has about 13,000 distinct CDR3 sequences, 12% seen once. CDR1 is LGHNA and CDR2 is YNFKEQ in the germline V gene. This CDR3 comprises 19 residues. V gave up 1 base and J gave up 4 bases; unmatched junction bases: 19. The chain has TRBV4-2 and TRBJ2-7, with 7 bases matching TRBD2. This specimen was taken from a patient whose treatment included neoadjuvant chemotherapy. The TCR originated in a human donor with bladder cancer that did not respond to neoadjuvant chemotherapy. The CDR3 loop reads CASSQATSLQEITDYEQYF. DNA of the CDR3: TGTGCCAGCAGCCAAGCGACTAGCCTGCAGGAGATAACGGATTACGAGCAGTACTTC.